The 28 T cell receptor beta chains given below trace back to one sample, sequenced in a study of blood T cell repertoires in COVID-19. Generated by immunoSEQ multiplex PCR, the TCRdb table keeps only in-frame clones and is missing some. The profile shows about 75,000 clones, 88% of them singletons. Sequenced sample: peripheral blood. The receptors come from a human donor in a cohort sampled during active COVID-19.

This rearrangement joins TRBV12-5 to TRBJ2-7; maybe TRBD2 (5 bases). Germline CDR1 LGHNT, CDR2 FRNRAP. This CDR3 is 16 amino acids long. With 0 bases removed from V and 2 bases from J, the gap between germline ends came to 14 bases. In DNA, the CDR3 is TGTGCTAGTGGTTTGGTACTTCTCGGGAACCCCTACGAGCAGTACTTC. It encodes CASGLVLLGNPYEQYF. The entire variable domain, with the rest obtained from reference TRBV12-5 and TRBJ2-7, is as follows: DARVTQTPRHKVTEMGQEVTMRCQPILGHNTVFWYRQTMMQGLELLAYFRNRAPLDDSGMPKDRFSAEMPDATLATLKIQPSEPRDSAVYFCASGLVLLGNPYEQYFGPGTRLTVT.

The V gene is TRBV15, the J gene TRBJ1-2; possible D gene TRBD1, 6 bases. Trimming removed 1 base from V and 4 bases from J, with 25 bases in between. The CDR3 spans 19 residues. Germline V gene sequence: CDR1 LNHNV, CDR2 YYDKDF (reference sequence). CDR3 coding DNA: TGTGCCACCAGCAGAGGGGGGCGGTTGATTTCTGGAATGCCCTATGGCTACACCTTC. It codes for CATSRGGRLISGMPYGYTF.

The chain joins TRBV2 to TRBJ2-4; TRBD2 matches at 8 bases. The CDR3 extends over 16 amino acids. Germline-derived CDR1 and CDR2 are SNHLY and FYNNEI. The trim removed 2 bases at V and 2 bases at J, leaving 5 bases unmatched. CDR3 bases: TGTGCCAGCAGTGAACGGGGGGGGATAACCAAAAACATTCAGTACTTC. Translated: CASSERGGITKNIQYF.

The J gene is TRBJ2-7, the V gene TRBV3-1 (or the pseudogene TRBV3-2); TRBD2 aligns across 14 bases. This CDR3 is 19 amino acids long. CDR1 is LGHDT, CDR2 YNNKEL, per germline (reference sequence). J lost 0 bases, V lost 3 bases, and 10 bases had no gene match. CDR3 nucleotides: TGTGCCAGCAGCCATTCTTCGGGACTAGCGGGAGTACACTCCTACGAGCAGTACTTC. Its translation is CASSHSSGLAGVHSYEQYF.

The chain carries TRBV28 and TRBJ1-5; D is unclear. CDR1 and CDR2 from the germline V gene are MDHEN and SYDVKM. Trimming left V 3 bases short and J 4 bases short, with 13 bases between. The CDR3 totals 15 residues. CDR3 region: CASSFYGSGNQPQHF. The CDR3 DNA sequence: TGTGCCAGCAGTTTCTATGGGAGTGGGAATCAGCCCCAGCATTTT.

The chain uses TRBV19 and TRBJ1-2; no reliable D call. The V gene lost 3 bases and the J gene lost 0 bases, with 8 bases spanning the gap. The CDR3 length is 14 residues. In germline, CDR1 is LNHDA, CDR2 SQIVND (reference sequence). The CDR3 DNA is TGTGCCAGTAGTATTGAGGGTACTAACTATGGCTACACCTTC. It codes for CASSIEGTNYGYTF.

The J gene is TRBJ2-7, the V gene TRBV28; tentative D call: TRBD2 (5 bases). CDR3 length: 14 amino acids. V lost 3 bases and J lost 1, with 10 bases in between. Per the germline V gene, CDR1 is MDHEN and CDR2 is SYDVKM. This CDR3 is CASSLPGKSYEQYF. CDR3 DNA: TGTGCCAGCAGTTTGCCGGGGAAGTCCTACGAGCAGTACTTC.

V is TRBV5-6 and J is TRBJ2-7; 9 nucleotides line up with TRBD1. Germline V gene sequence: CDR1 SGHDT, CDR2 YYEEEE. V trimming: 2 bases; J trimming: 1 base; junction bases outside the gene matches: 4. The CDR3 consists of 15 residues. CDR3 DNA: TGTGCCAGCAGCTTTACCGGGACAGGGTCCTACGAGCAGTACTTC. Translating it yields CASSFTGTGSYEQYF. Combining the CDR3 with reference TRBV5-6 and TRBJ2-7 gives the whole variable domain DAGVTQSPTHLIKTRGQQVTLRCSPKSGHDTVSWYQQALGQGPQFIFQYYEEEERQRGNFPDRFSGHQFPNYSSELNVNALLLGDSALYLCASSFTGTGSYEQYFGPGTRLTVT.

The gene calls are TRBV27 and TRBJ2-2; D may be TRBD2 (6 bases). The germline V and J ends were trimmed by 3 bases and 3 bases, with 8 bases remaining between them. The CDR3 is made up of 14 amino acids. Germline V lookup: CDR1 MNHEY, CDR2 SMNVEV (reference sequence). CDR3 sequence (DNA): TGTGCCAGCAGTTTGGGGGGTTACACCGGGGAGCTGTTTTTT. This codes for CASSLGGYTGELFF.

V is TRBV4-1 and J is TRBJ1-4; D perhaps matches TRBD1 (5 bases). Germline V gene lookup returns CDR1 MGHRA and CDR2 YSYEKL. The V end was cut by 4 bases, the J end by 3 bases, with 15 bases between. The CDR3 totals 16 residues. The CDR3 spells CASSPLGLRANEKLFF. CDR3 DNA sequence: TGCGCCAGCAGCCCTTTGGGACTTCGGGCTAATGAAAAACTGTTTTTT.

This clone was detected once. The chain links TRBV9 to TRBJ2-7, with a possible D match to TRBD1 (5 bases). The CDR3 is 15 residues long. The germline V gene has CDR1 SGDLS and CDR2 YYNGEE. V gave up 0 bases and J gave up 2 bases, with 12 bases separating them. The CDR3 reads CASSVEGVIPYEQYF. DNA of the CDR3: TGTGCCAGCAGCGTAGAAGGGGTTATCCCCTACGAGCAGTACTTC.

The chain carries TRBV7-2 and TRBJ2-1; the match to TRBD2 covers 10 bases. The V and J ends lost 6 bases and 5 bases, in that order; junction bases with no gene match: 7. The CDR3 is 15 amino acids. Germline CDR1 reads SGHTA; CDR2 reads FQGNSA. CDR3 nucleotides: TGTGCCAGCAGATTTAGCGGGGGGCGAAACAATGAGCAGTTCTTC. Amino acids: CASRFSGGRNNEQFF.

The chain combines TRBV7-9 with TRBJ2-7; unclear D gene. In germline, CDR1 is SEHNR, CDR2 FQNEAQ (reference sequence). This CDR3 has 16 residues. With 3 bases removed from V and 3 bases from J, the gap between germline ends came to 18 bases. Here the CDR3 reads CASSFGWRDRFYEQYF. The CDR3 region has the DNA TGTGCCAGCAGCTTCGGATGGAGAGACCGTTTCTACGAGCAGTACTTC.

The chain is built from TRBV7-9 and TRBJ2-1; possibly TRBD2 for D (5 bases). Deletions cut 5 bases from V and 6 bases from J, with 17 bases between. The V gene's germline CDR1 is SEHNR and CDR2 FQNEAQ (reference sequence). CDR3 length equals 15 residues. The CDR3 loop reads CASSLRRSYPNEQFF. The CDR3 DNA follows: TGTGCCAGCAGCCTCCGGAGGTCCTACCCCAATGAGCAGTTCTTC.

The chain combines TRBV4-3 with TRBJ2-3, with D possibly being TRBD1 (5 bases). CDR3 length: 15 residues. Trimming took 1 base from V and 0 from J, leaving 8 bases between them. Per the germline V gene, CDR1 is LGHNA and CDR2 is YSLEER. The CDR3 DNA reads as TGCGCCAGCAGCCAAGCAGGGATGAGCACAGATACGCAGTATTTT. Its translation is CASSQAGMSTDTQYF.

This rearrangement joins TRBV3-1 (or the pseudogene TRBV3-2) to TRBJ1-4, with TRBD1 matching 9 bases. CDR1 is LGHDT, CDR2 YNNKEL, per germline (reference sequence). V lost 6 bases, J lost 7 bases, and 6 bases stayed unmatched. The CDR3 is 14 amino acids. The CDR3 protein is CASSPGQGSEKLFF. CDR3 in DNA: TGTGCCAGCAGTCCGGGACAGGGTAGTGAAAAACTGTTTTTT.

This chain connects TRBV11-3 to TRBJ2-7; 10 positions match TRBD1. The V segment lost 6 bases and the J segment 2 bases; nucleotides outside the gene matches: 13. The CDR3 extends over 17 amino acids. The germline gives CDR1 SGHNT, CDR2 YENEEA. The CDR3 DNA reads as TGTGCCAGCAGTTCCAATTGGAGGGACAGGGGCCCCTACGAGCAGTACTTC. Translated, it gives CASSSNWRDRGPYEQYF.

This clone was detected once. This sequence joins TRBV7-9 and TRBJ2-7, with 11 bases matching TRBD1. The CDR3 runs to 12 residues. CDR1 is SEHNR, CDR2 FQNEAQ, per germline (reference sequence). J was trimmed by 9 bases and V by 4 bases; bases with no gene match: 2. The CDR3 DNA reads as TGTGCCAGCAGCTGGGGACAGGGGGGGCAGTACTTC. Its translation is CASSWGQGGQYF.

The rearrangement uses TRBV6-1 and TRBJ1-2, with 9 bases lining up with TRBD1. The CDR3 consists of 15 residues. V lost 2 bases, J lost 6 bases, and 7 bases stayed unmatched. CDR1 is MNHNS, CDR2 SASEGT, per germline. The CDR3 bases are TGTGCCAGCAGTGAAAGAATAAGACAGGGGGATGGCTACACCTTC. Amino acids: CASSERIRQGDGYTF.

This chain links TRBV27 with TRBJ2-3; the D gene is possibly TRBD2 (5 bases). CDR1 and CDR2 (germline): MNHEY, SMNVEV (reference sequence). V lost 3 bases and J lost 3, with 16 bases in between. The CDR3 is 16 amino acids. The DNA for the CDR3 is TGTGCCAGCAGTTTTTCGGGGATTTTGGGGACAGATACGCAGTATTTT. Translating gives CASSFSGILGTDTQYF.

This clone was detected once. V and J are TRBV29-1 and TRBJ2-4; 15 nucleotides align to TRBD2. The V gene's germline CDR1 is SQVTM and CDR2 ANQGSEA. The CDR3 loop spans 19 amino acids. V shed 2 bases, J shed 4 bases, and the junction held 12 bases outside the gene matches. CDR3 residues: CSVENLGLAGGRVKNIQYF. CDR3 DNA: TGCAGCGTTGAAAATTTGGGACTAGCGGGAGGCCGGGTGAAAAACATTCAGTACTTC.

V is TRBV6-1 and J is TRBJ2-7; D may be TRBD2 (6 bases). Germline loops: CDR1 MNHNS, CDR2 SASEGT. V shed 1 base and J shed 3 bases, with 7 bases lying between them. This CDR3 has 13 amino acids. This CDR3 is CASSEGGNYEQYF. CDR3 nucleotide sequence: TGTGCCAGCAGTGAAGGCGGGAACTACGAGCAGTACTTC.

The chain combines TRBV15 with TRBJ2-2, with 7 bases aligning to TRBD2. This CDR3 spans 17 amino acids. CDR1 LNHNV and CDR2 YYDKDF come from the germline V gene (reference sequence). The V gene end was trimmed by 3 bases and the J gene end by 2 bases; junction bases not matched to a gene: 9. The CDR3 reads CATSSPKGGSNTGELFF. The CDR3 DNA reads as TGTGCCACCAGCAGCCCGAAGGGCGGGAGCAACACCGGGGAGCTGTTTTTT.

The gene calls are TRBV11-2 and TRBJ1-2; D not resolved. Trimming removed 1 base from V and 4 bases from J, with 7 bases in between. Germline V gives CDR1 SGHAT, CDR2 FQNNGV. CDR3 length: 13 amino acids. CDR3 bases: TGTGCCAGCAGCTTAGGGGAGGGCTATGGCTACACCTTC. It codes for CASSLGEGYGYTF.

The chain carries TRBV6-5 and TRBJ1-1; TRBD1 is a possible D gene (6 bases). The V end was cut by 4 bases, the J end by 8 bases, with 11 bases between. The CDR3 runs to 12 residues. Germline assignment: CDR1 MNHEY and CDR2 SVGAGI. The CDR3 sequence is CASSSSGTEAFF. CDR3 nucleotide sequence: TGTGCCAGCAGTTCATCCGGGACAGAAGCTTTCTTT.

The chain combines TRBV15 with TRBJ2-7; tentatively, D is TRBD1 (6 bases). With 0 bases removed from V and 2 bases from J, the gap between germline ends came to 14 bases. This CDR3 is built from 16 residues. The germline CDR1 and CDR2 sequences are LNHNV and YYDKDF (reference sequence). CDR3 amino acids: CATSREKLQGPYEQYF. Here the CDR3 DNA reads TGTGCCACCAGCAGAGAGAAGTTACAGGGCCCCTACGAGCAGTACTTC.

The CDR3 sequence is CASSAYTDTQYF. The CDR3 coding sequence is TGTGCCAGCAGTGCCTACACAGATACGCAGTATTTT. This chain uses TRBV9 with TRBJ2-3, with D hard to call. Germline CDR1 reads SGDLS; CDR2 reads YYNGEE. There are 12 residues in the CDR3. Trimming stripped 5 bases from V and 2 bases from J, with 6 bases between.

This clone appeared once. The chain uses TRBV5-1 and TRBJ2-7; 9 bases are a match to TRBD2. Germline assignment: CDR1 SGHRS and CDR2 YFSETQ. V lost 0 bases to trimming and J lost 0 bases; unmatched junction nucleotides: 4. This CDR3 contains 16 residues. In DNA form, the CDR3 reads TGCGCCAGCAGCTTGGCGGCGGGAGGGGTCTCCTACGAGCAGTACTTC. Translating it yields CASSLAAGGVSYEQYF.